The 6 T cell receptor beta chains listed next were all sequenced from one sample in a study of OX40 agonist ivuxolimab in advanced cancers. Data came from immunoSEQ multiplex PCR; TCRdb stores just in-frame clones and leaves some out. The sample consists of approximately 50,000 clones, 85% to 90% of them appearing once. Material: CD4+ or CD8+ T cells sorted from blood, obtained in a trial of the OX40 agonist ivuxolimab. Receptors were obtained from an adult with an advanced solid tumor such as melanoma, head and neck, liver or kidney cancer.

The J gene is TRBJ1-1, the V gene TRBV18; 9 bases are a match to TRBD1. Unmatched junction bases numbered 4, after V lost 2 bases and J lost 6 bases. The germline gives CDR1 KGHSH, CDR2 LQKENI. CDR3 size: 14 residues. The CDR3: CASSPRGQGAEAFF. DNA of the CDR3: TGTGCCAGCTCACCAAGGGGACAGGGAGCTGAAGCTTTCTTT.

The gene calls are TRBV2 and TRBJ1-2; 12 bases map to TRBD1. Germline V gene sequence: CDR1 SNHLY, CDR2 FYNNEI. This CDR3 is built from 17 residues. The trim removed 5 bases at V and 0 bases at J, leaving 7 bases unmatched. The CDR3: CASSLPGQGAPNYGYTF. CDR3 in DNA: TGTGCCAGCAGTTTGCCGGGACAGGGGGCCCCTAACTATGGCTACACCTTC.

J is TRBJ2-5 and V is TRBV5-4; TRBD1 is a possible D gene (6 bases). This CDR3 has 13 amino acids. Germline CDR1 is SGHNT and CDR2 is YYREEE (reference sequence). Between the trimmed V and J ends, which lost 4 bases and 1 base, there was a span of 8 bases. The CDR3 DNA reads as TGTGCCAGCAGCCCAGGGGCCCAAGAGACCCAGTACTTC. This sequence encodes CASSPGAQETQYF.

The chain combines TRBV14 with TRBJ1-2; TRBD1 might be the D (5 bases). Germline V CDR1 and CDR2: SGHDN, FVKESK. The CDR3 totals 16 residues. The germline V and J ends were trimmed by 0 bases and 4 bases, with 15 bases remaining between them. This chain's CDR3 is CASSQEGTPLIYGYTF. DNA of the CDR3: TGTGCCAGCAGCCAAGAGGGGACTCCGCTCATCTATGGCTACACCTTC.

This clone was seen a single time. This chain joins TRBV29-1 and TRBJ1-2; D is possibly TRBD1 (6 bases). CDR3 length equals 15 residues. Trimming left V 1 base short and J 8 bases short, with 20 bases between. Germline assignment: CDR1 SQVTM and CDR2 ANQGSEA. The CDR3 DNA sequence: TGCAGCGTTGAAGTAGCGGGGGGGCCGGGGCGCGGCTACACCTTC. Its protein is CSVEVAGGPGRGYTF.

The sample holds one count of this clone. CDR3 DNA sequence: TGTGCCAGCAGCTTGGGACTAGCGGGAGGGTACAATGAGCAGTTCTTC. Encoded protein: CASSLGLAGGYNEQFF. This rearrangement joins TRBV11-2 to TRBJ2-1; TRBD2 matches 16 bases. Germline loops: CDR1 SGHAT, CDR2 FQNNGV. This CDR3 is 16 amino acids long. Trimming cost V 3 bases and J 4 bases; bases outside gene matches: 0.